This T cell receptor beta chain was sequenced in a study of T-cell reconstitution after alpha-beta-depleted transplantation in children. Whole-study results and caveats: Hyperexpanded clones declined; after one year, newly produced T cells mostly supplied diversity. The study traced high day-60 TCRbeta diversity in some patients to surviving recipient T cells and thymic progenitors. Several hundred rapidly expanded clones from non-depleted graft cells reportedly supplied alpha-beta T cells about two months post-transplant.

This CDR3 has 14 amino acids. V lost 0 bases, J lost 5 bases, and 10 bases lay in between. Germline V lookup: CDR1 ENHRY, CDR2 SYGVKD. This clonotype was counted many times. The target antigen is unknown. It was with unique molecular identifiers that the TCRbeta library was prepared. In TCRdb, the PCR reads were re-called with MiXCR into one record per CDR3 protein. The data contain about 300,000 distinct CDR3 sequences, 6.5% to 9% of them seen just once; the ten biggest clones take up 8.5% to 9.5%. The J gene is TRBJ1-2, the V gene TRBV10-3; D remains unclear. The clonotype comes from a female patient under 10 years old who had a stem cell transplant for Fanconi anemia, so the T cells may come from the graft donor. The sequenced sample was peripheral blood, obtained 360 days after TCRalphabeta/CD19-depleted stem cell transplant. The CDR3 protein is CAISESTTRYGYTF. CDR3 in DNA: TGTGCCATCAGTGAGTCGACCACGAGATATGGCTACACCTTC.